Listed here are 11 T cell receptor beta chains from one sample, sequenced in a study of blood T cell repertoires in COVID-19. Clones were read by immunoSEQ multiplex PCR, and TCRdb kept only the in-frame ones, dropping some. The table has 250,000 to 350,000 clones, about 87% seen once. Sample: peripheral blood. These receptors were taken from a woman between 50 and 59 years old with COVID-19, enrolled during active disease.

This chain connects TRBV14 to TRBJ1-1; D might be TRBD1 (5 bases). CDR1 is SGHDN and CDR2 is FVKESK in the germline V gene. The CDR3 runs 14 residues. V was clipped by 2 bases and J by 2 bases, with 9 bases between them. Here the CDR3 reads CASSQPDRNTEAFF. The DNA of the CDR3 is TGTGCCAGCAGCCAACCAGACAGAAACACTGAAGCTTTCTTT.

This sequence joins TRBV3-1 (or the pseudogene TRBV3-2) and TRBJ2-7, with D possibly being TRBD2 (6 bases). Trimming pared 5 bases from V and 3 bases from J, leaving 14 bases between. Per the germline V gene, CDR1 is LGHDT and CDR2 is YNNKEL (reference sequence). This CDR3 is 14 amino acids long. The CDR3 loop is CASSTTTSVYEQYF. The CDR3 DNA follows: TGTGCCAGCAGCACGACGACTAGTGTCTACGAGCAGTACTTC.

The genes are TRBV5-4 and TRBJ2-7; 9 bases are shared with TRBD2. Germline CDR1 is SGHNT and CDR2 is YYREEE (reference sequence). The CDR3 is made up of 13 amino acids. The J segment lost 12 bases and the V segment lost 0 bases, leaving 7 bases of the junction unmatched. CDR3 nucleotide sequence: TGTGCCAGCAGCTTGGCCGGTAGCGGGAGAAGGTACTTC. As protein: CASSLAGSGRRYF. The full variable domain, in which reference TRBV5-4 and TRBJ2-7 provide the parts outside the CDR3, is ETGVTQSPTHLIKTRGQQVTLRCSSQSGHNTVSWYQQALGQGPQFIFQYYREEENGRGNFPPRFSGLQFPNYSSELNVNALELDDSALYLCASSLAGSGRRYFGPGTRLTVT.

The CDR3 reads CASSYGQVNTGELFF. CDR3 nucleotide sequence: TGTGCCAGCAGTTACGGACAGGTGAACACCGGGGAGCTGTTTTTT. The genes are TRBV6-5 and TRBJ2-2; 7 nucleotides align to TRBD1. CDR1 and CDR2 (germline): MNHEY, SVGAGI. CDR3 length equals 15 residues. Trimming took 2 bases from V and 1 from J; bases not matched to a gene: 1.

This chain links TRBV5-1 with TRBJ2-2; a possible D gene is TRBD2 (5 bases). The CDR3 is 15 amino acids. Germline CDR1 SGHRS, CDR2 YFSETQ. Trimming cost V 2 bases and J 5 bases, with 13 bases left between them. CDR3 DNA: TGCGCCAGCAGCTTCCAAGCGGTTCTAACCGGGGAGCTGTTTTTT. Encoded protein: CASSFQAVLTGELFF.

There are a few counts of this clone. The chain carries TRBV3-1 (or the pseudogene TRBV3-2) and TRBJ2-1; D is perhaps TRBD2 (5 bases). Germline CDR1 reads LGHDT; CDR2 reads YNNKEL (reference sequence). The CDR3 consists of 13 residues. Trimming stripped 2 bases from V and 13 bases from J, with 15 bases between. Written as DNA, the CDR3 is TGTGCCAGCAGCCAATCATTCCCAGCGGCCCAGTTCTTC. The encoded protein is CASSQSFPAAQFF.

CDR3 in DNA: TGTGCCAGCAGCTGGAGGCACTCTGGGGCCAACGTCCTGACTTTC. As protein: CASSWRHSGANVLTF. V usage is TRBV13 and J usage is TRBJ2-6; weak D call: TRBD2 (5 bases). This CDR3 region has 15 residues. The V end lost 4 bases, the J end lost 0 bases, and 7 bases lay between the germline ends. From germline, CDR1 is PRHDT and CDR2 FYEKMQ (reference sequence).

In nucleotides, the CDR3 is TGTGCCAGCAGTTTAGAGACAAATTCACCCCTCCACTTT. Its protein is CASSLETNSPLHF. The rearrangement joins TRBV27 to TRBJ1-6, with D uncertain. V was shortened by 2 bases and J by 7 bases, with 6 bases between the two germline ends. CDR3 size: 13 residues. In germline, CDR1 is MNHEY, CDR2 SMNVEV (reference sequence).

This chain connects TRBV20-1 to TRBJ2-1; D possibly corresponds to TRBD2 (6 bases). V dropped 6 bases and J dropped 12 bases, with 15 bases sitting between them. Germline V CDR1 and CDR2: DFQATT, SNEGSKA (reference sequence). The CDR3 is 11 amino acids. The CDR3 reads CSAQPPGLQFF. The CDR3 DNA is TGCAGTGCCCAACCCCCGGGACTGCAGTTCTTC.

The CDR3 DNA reads as TGTGCCAGCAGCAAGGGGAGACAACTAGCCAAAAACATTCAGTACTTC. Translation: CASSKGRQLAKNIQYF. The chain carries TRBV21-1 and TRBJ2-4; TRBD2, the D gene given by the table, was not confirmed from the DNA. TRBV21-1 is reported as a pseudogene. The CDR3 is 16 residues long.

This clone has a single count. The gene calls are TRBV7-8 and TRBJ2-3; 10 bases fit TRBD2. The V and J ends lost 1 base and 7 bases, in that order; junction bases with no gene match: 14. The CDR3 contains 18 residues. CDR1 is SGHVS and CDR2 is FQNEAQ in the germline V gene. The CDR3 DNA is TGTGCCAGCAGCTTAGAATCGGGTTTAACTAGCGGGACATATACGCAGTATTTT. This codes for CASSLESGLTSGTYTQYF.